Listed here are 9 T cell receptor beta chains from one sample, sequenced in a study of T cell repertoires in cytomegalovirus infection. Their antigen targets remain unknown. MiXCR, applied by TCRdb to the reads, yields one record per CDR3 protein. Among approximately 910,000 distinct CDR3 sequences listed, 30% to 40% were seen once. The sequencing here drew on cultured CD8+ T cells from PBMCs, taken from culture after CMV antigen stimulation. All receptors come from a human donor in good health (CMV status not recorded). Some clones in this sample may be carry-over from other donors' samples.

This clonotype was found many times. The rearrangement uses TRBV7-2 and TRBJ2-3, with TRBD2 identical over 14 bases. Germline V gives CDR1 SGHTA, CDR2 FQGNSA. V dropped 4 bases and J dropped 6; count of bases not matched to a gene: 6. CDR3 length: 16 residues. CDR3 in amino acids: CASSYGLAGGRDTQYF. CDR3 coding DNA: TGTGCCAGCAGCTACGGACTAGCGGGGGGTAGGGATACGCAGTATTTT.

This clonotype was found many times. The chain is built from TRBV7-2 and TRBJ1-2; unclear D gene. Germline V gives CDR1 SGHTA, CDR2 FQGNSA. Trimming removed 6 bases from V and 2 bases from J, with 13 bases in between. The CDR3 consists of 14 residues. The DNA for the CDR3 is TGTGCCAGCAGGCGTGGGCATCGAAACTATGGCTACACCTTC. This encodes CASRRGHRNYGYTF.

The CDR3 bases are TGTGCCAGCAGTTTCGAAACGGATCCTTTCACAGATACGCAGTATTTT. It yields the protein CASSFETDPFTDTQYF. The genes are TRBV28 and TRBJ2-3; D is unclear. This CDR3 is 16 amino acids long. Germline CDR1 reads MDHEN; CDR2 reads SYDVKM. V gave up 3 bases and J gave up 2 bases, with 15 bases separating them.

The V and J genes are TRBV20-1 and TRBJ1-2, with D possibly matching TRBD1 (6 bases). Germline values: CDR1 DFQATT, CDR2 SNEGSKA (reference sequence). Between the trimmed V and J ends, which lost 6 bases and 2 bases, there was a span of 16 bases. This CDR3 spans 14 amino acids. CDR3 DNA: TGCAGTGCCACGGGGGCCCTCCACAACTATGGCTACACCTTC. This codes for CSATGALHNYGYTF.

The sample holds a few counts of this clonotype. V is TRBV5-1 and J is TRBJ2-1; TRBD1 agrees at 10 bases. There are 18 residues in the CDR3. The V segment lost 4 bases and the J segment 5 bases; nucleotides outside the gene matches: 15. CDR1 is SGHRS and CDR2 is YFSETQ in the germline V gene. The CDR3 here is CASSGTRDRGQLDNEQFF. The CDR3 DNA is TGCGCCAGCAGCGGTACCCGGGACAGGGGTCAACTTGACAATGAGCAGTTCTTC.

This clonotype was counted ten times or more. The genes are TRBV7-2 and TRBJ2-3; possible D gene TRBD2, 5 bases. The germline V and J ends were trimmed by 1 base and 6 bases, with 11 bases remaining between them. CDR3 length equals 14 residues. Germline V gives CDR1 SGHTA, CDR2 FQGNSA. The CDR3 is CASSLDRGWDTQYF. The CDR3 region has the DNA TGTGCCAGCAGCTTAGACAGAGGGTGGGATACGCAGTATTTT.

This clonotype has just a few counts. The chain couples TRBV5-4 to TRBJ1-2, with 8 nucleotides matching TRBD1. The germline V gene has CDR1 SGHNT and CDR2 YYREEE (reference sequence). This CDR3 region has 12 residues. V lost 3 bases to trimming and J lost 10 bases; unmatched junction nucleotides: 5. CDR3 DNA sequence: TGTGCCAGCAGCTACGGACAGGGCCCCTACACCTTC. It codes for CASSYGQGPYTF.

Regarding this clonotype: The conserved closing phenylalanine or tryptophan is absent in this CDR3, likely reflecting a read error. The chain has TRBV12-3 or TRBV12-4 and TRBJ2-2, with 10 bases matching TRBD1. The CDR3 is 15 residues long. Trimming at V came to 7 bases and at J to 7 bases, leaving 9 bases not matched to a gene. DNA for the CDR3: TGTGCCAGCACTAGACAGGGGGCGCAGGGCGGGGAGCTGTTTTCT. Encoded protein: CASTRQGAQGGELFS.

This clonotype came up a few times. CDR3 region: CASSLGPNSSTDTQYF. DNA of the CDR3: TGTGCCAGCAGTTTAGGTCCTAACAGCAGCACAGATACGCAGTATTTT. The chain is built from TRBV12-3 or TRBV12-4 and TRBJ2-3; D is unclear. Trimming left V 1 base short and J 0 bases short, with 11 bases between. The length of the CDR3 is 16 residues.